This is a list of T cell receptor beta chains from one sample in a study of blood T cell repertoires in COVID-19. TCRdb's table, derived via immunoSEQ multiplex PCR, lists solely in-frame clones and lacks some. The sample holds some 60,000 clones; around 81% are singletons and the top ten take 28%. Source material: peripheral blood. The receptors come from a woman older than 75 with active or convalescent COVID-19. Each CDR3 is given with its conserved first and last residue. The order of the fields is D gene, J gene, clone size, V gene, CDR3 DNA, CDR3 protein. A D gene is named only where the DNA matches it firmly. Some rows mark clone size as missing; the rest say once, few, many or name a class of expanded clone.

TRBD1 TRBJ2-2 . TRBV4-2 TGTGCCAGCAGCCAAGATCCGGGACAGGGGGCCGGGGAGCTGTTTTTT CASSQDPGQGAGELFF
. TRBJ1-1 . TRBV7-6 TGTGCCAGCAGCTTAGGAGAAACAGCGAACACTGAAGCTTTCTTT CASSLGETANTEAFF
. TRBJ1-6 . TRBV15 TGTGCCACCGGCCCCATTAATTCACCCCTCCACTTT CATGPINSPLHF
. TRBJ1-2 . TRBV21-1 TGTGCCAGCAGCAACCCAGGACAGGACCGTGCTAACTATGGCTACACCTTC CASSNPGQDRANYGYTF
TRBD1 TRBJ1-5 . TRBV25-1 TGTGCCAGCAGTGAATACGGGGACGACAGGGCAACCTTT CASSEYGDDRATF
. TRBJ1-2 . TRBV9 TGTGCCAGCAGCGGAACCGACAGATATGGCTACACCTTC CASSGTDRYGYTF
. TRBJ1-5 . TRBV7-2 TGTGCCAGCAGCCCAATTCGCGGTCCCGGGCAGCCCCAGCATTTT CASSPIRGPGQPQHF
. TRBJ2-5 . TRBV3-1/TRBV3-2 TGTGCCAGCAGCCAAGCTATGACAGACCAAGAGACCCAGTACTTC CASSQAMTDQETQYF
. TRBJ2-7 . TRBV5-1 TGCGCCAGCAGCACAACCGCATACGAGCAGTACTTC CASSTTAYEQYF
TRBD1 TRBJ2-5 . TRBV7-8 TGTGCCAGCAGCTCGACAGGGGGCCGGGAGACCCAGTACTTC CASSSTGGRETQYF
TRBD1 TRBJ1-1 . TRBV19 TGTGCCAGTAGTCTGGACAGGGGCACTGAAGCTTTCTTT CASSLDRGTEAFF
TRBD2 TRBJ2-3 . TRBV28 TGTGCCAGCAGTACTAGCGGGGGGTCCACAGATACGCAGTATTTT CASSTSGGSTDTQYF
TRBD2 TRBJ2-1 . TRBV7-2 TGTGCCAGCAGCTTATGGTCTAGCGGGGCCAATGAGCAGTTCTTC CASSLWSSGANEQFF
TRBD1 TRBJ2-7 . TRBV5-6 TGTGCCAGCAGCGTACCGGGGACAGGCGGAGAGCAGTACTTC CASSVPGTGGEQYF
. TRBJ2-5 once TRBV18 TGTGCCAGCTCCAAAATCGAGACTGCTTTAGAGACCCAGTACTTC CASSKIETALETQYF
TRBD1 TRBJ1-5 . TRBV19 TGTGCCAGTAGTCCAGGGGGCCAGCCCCAGCATTTT CASSPGGQPQHF
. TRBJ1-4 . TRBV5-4 TGTGCCAGCAGCTTGGGACAGGCCTTTAATGAAAAACTGTTTTTT CASSLGQAFNEKLFF
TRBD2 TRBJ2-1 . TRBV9 TGTGCCAGCAGCGTAGTTGGTAGCGGGGGGAATGAGCAGTTCTTC CASSVVGSGGNEQFF